This T cell receptor (beta chain) was found in a study of cytomegalovirus exposure and HLA in healthy donors. Overall study results and limits: Subsequent analysis revealed that first-cohort TCR clusters tended to co-occur in the approximately 120 validation repertoires. The classifier, whose performance was assessed in both the original and validation cohorts, reportedly diagnosed cytomegalovirus status with high specificity and sensitivity. Most TCR sequences were rare, but some public TCRs occurred in many donors. In vitro data verified a few CMV-associated chains as specific for CMV antigens.

Trimming removed 4 bases from V and 3 bases from J, with 12 bases in between. This CDR3 comprises 13 residues. Germline-derived CDR1 and CDR2 are SQVTM and ANQGSEA. To note about this clone: Its antigen is not identified.

Repertoires were generated with immunoSEQ multiplex PCR, while TCRdb's copy carries only in-frame clones and drops some. The repertoire includes about 220,000 clones, over 80% of them detected once, and approximately 1% sits in the top ten. The specimen was PBMCs. The receptor was derived from a woman aged 18-29 years in good health and CMV-seronegative. J is TRBJ1-2 and V is TRBV29-1; TRBD1 might be the D (5 bases). The CDR3 sequence: CSVVAGVDYGYTF. In DNA form, the CDR3 reads TGCAGCGTTGTAGCGGGGGTGGACTATGGCTACACCTTC.